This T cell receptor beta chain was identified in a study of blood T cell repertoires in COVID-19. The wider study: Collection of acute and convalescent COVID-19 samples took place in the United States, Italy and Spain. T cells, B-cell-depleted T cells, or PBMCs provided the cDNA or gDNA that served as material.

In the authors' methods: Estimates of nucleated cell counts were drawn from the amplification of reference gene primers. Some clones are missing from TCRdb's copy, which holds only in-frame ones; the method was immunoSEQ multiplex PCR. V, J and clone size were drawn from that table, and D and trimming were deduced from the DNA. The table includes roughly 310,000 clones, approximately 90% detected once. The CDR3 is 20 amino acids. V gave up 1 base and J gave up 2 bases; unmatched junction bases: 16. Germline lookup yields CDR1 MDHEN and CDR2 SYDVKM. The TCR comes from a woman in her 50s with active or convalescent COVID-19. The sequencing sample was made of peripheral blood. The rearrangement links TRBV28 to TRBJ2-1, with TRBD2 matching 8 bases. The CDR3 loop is CASSLSAWLAGGVAYNEQFF. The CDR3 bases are TGTGCCAGCAGTTTATCGGCGTGGTTGGCCGGGGGGGTCGCCTACAATGAGCAGTTCTTC.